This TCR beta chain was recorded in a study of control samples from healthy donors and cancer patients. Generated by immunoSEQ multiplex PCR, the TCRdb table keeps only in-frame clones and is missing some. Seen here are roughly 370,000 clones, 80% to 95% observed once, and the top ten hold around 6.4%. From germline, CDR1 is MNHEY and CDR2 SMNVEV (reference sequence). The trim removed 3 bases at V and 3 bases at J, leaving 10 bases unmatched. This CDR3 comprises 17 residues. The TCR was taken from a man aged 35-49 years with head and neck cancer. What was sequenced was PBMCs. The chain couples TRBV27 to TRBJ2-3, with 9 bases matching TRBD1. CDR3 loop: CASSFRAPGQGTDTQYF. The CDR3 DNA is TGTGCCAGCAGTTTCCGCGCGCCGGGACAGGGTACAGATACGCAGTATTTT.